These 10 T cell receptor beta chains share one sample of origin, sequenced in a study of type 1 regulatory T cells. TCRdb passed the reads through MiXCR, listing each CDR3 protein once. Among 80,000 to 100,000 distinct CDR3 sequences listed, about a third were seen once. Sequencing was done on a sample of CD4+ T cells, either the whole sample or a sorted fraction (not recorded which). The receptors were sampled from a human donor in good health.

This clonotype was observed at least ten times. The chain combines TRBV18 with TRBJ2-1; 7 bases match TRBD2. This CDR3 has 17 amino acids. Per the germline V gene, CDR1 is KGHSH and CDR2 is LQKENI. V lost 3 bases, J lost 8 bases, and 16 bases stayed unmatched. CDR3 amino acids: CASSPLDGGSGMYEQFF. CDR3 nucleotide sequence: TGTGCCAGCTCACCCTTGGACGGCGGGAGTGGGATGTATGAGCAGTTCTTC. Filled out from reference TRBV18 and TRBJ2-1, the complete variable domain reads NAGVMQNPRHLVRRRGQEARLRCSPMKGHSHVYWYRQLPEEGLKFMVYLQKENIIDESGMPKERFSAEFPKEGPSILRIQQVVRGDSAAYFCASSPLDGGSGMYEQFFGPGTRLTVL.

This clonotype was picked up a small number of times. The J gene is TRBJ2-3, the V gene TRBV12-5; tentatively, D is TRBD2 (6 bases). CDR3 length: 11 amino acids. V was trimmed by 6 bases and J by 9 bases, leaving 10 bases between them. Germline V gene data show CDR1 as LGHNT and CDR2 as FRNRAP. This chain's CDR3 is CASGLSGTQYF. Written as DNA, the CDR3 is TGTGCTAGTGGCCTAAGCGGGACGCAGTATTTT. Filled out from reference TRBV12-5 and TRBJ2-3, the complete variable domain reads DARVTQTPRHKVTEMGQEVTMRCQPILGHNTVFWYRQTMMQGLELLAYFRNRAPLDDSGMPKDRFSAEMPDATLATLKIQPSEPRDSAVYFCASGLSGTQYFGPGTRLTVL.

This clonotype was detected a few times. CDR3 in amino acids: CASSSYGGPREETQYF. Written as DNA, the CDR3 is TGTGCCAGCAGTAGCTACGGGGGGCCCAGGGAGGAGACCCAGTACTTC. This chain connects TRBV6-1 to TRBJ2-5; D possibly corresponds to TRBD2 (7 bases). This CDR3 comprises 16 residues. The V gene's germline CDR1 is MNHNS and CDR2 SASEGT. Trimming stripped 5 bases from V and 5 bases from J, with 21 bases between.

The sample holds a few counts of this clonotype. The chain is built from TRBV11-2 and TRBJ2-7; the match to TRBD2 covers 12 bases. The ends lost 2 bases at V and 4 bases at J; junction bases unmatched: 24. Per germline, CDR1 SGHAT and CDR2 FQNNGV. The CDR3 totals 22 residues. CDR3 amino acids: CASSLFRLAGEGELLGRYEQYF. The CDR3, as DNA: TGTGCCAGCAGCTTATTCCGACTAGCGGGAGAGGGGGAGCTTTTGGGGAGGTACGAGCAGTACTTC.

CDR3 DNA: TGTGCCATCAGTGACATGGGACAGGGAGATTCACCCCTCCACTTT. Encoded protein: CAISDMGQGDSPLHF. This chain uses TRBV10-3 with TRBJ1-6; 9 nucleotides line up with TRBD1. V gave up 3 bases and J gave up 8 bases; unmatched junction bases: 5. This CDR3 is 15 amino acids long. Germline CDR1 is ENHRY and CDR2 is SYGVKD.

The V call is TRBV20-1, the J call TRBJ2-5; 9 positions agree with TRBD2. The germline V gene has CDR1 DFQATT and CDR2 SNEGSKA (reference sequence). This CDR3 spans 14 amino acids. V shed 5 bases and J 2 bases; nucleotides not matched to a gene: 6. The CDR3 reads CSAGSGSNQETQYF. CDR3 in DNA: TGCAGTGCTGGTAGCGGGAGTAATCAAGAGACCCAGTACTTC.

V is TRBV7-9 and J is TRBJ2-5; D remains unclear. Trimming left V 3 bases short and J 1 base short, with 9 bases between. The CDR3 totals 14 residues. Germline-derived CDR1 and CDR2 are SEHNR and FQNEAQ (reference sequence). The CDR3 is CASSFGPIQETQYF. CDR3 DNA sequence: TGTGCCAGCAGCTTCGGTCCAATCCAAGAGACCCAGTACTTC.

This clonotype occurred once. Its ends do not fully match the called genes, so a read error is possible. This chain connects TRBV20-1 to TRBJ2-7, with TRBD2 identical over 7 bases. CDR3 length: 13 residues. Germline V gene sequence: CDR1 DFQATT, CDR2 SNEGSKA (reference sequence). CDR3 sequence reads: CSAPLGGTYELYF. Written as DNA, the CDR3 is TGCAGTGCCCCCCTGGGGGGGACCTACGAGCTGTACTTC.

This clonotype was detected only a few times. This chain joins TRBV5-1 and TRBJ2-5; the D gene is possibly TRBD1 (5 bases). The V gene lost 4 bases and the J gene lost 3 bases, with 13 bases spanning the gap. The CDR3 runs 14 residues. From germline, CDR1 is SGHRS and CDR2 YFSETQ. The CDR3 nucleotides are TGCGCCAGCAGCACTGGTGGGGCCGAAGAGACCCAGTACTTC. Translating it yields CASSTGGAEETQYF.

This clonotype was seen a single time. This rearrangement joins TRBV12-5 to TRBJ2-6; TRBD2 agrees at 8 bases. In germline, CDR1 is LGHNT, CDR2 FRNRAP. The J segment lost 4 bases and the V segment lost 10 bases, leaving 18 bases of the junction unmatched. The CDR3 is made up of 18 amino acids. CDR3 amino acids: CATRPGGATKAGANVLTF. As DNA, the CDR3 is TGTGCTACCCGACCGGGGGGGGCCACCAAAGCAGGGGCCAACGTCCTGACTTTC.